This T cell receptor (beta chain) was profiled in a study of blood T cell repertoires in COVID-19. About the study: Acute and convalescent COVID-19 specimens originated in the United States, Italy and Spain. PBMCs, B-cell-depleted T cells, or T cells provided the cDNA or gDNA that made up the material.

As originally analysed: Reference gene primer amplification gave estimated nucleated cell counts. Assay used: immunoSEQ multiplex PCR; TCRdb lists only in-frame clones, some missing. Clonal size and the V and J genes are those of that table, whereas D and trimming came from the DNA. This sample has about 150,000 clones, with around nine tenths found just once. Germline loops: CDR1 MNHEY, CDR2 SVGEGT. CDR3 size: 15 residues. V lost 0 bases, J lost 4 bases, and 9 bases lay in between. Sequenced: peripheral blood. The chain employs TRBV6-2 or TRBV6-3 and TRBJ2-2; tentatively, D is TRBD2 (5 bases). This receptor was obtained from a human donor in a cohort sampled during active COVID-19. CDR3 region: CASSYSRVGTGELFF. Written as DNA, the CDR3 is TGTGCCAGCAGTTACTCGAGGGTCGGCACCGGGGAGCTGTTTTTT.